The rows below give T cell receptor beta chains drawn from one sample of a study of blood T cell repertoires in COVID-19. Generated by immunoSEQ multiplex PCR, the TCRdb table keeps only in-frame clones and is missing some. The data hold fewer than 40,000 clones, with roughly nine tenths observed a single time. Specimen: peripheral blood. Receptors originate from an elderly man with acute or convalescent COVID-19. Each CDR3 is given with its conserved first and last residue. A D gene is named only where the DNA matches it firmly.

d_call	v_call	j_call	cdr3_nt	cdr3_aa
TRBD1	TRBV5-1	TRBJ2-7	TGCGCCAGCAGGAGGGGACAGGGTAGCGAGCAGTACTTC	CASRRGQGSEQYF
NA	TRBV18	TRBJ2-3	TGTGCCAGCTCATGGAGGTCCACAGATACGCAGTATTTT	CASSWRSTDTQYF
TRBD2	TRBV10-3	TRBJ2-1	TGTGCCATCAGTGAGTCGACGGGACTAGCGGAGTACAATGAGCAGTTCTTC	CAISESTGLAEYNEQFF
NA	TRBV10-3	TRBJ1-5	TGTGCCATCAGCGGGTACCGGGATCAGCCCCAGCATTTT	CAISGYRDQPQHF
NA	TRBV6-4	TRBJ1-1	TGTGCCAGGGGGGAGGCTGAAGCTTTCTTT	CARGEAEAFF
TRBD2	TRBV10-3	TRBJ2-3	TGTGCCATCAGTGAGGCCGGCGGGAGGGGAGATACGCAGTATTTT	CAISEAGGRGDTQYF
NA	TRBV5-6	TRBJ2-5	TGTGCCAGCAGCGCTAGTCTGGCGGACCAAGAGACCCAGTACTTC	CASSASLADQETQYF
NA	TRBV5-1	TRBJ2-3	TGCGCCAGCAGCTTCAGCGGGAGCACAGATACGCAGTATTTT	CASSFSGSTDTQYF
NA	TRBV2	TRBJ2-5	TGTGCCAGCCTTCGGGACAACCAAGAGACCCAGTACTTC	CASLRDNQETQYF
NA	TRBV7-2	TRBJ2-2	TGTGCCAGCAGCCCGCAGGGTCCCGGGGAGCTGTTTTTT	CASSPQGPGELFF
TRBD2	TRBV19	TRBJ2-7	TGTGCCAGTAGTACCGCAGGGAGCGGGAGAGCGCTTCACGAGCAGTACTTC	CASSTAGSGRALHEQYF
NA	TRBV10-3	TRBJ1-2	TGTGCCATCTTTCGGACAGAGGGCTATGGCTACACCTTC	CAIFRTEGYGYTF
NA	TRBV6-5	TRBJ1-2	TGTGCCAGCAGCGGACGGGACTTCAGCTATGGCTACACCTTC	CASSGRDFSYGYTF
TRBD1	TRBV19	TRBJ1-3	TGTGCCAGTACTTCCCTCCGGGACAGGGCCGTCTCTGGAAACACCATATATTTT	CASTSLRDRAVSGNTIYF
NA	TRBV7-8	TRBJ1-6	TGTGCCAGCAGCAGACAGACAGGCCCTATTGGAACCCTCCACTTT	CASSRQTGPIGTLHF
NA	TRBV4-2	TRBJ2-1	TGTGCCAGCAACGCCCTGAATGGGGCTGTTGAGCAGTTCTTC	CASNALNGAVEQFF